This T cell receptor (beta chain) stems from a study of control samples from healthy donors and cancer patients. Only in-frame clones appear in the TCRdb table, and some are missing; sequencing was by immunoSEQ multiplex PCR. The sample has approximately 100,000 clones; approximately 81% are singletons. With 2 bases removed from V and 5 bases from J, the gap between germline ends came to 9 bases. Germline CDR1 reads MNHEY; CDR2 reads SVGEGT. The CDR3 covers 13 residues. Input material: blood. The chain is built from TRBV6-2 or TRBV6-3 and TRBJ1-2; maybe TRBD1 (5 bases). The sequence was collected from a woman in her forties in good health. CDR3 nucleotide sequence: TGTGCCAGCAGTTACGAGGGGCGGTATGGCTACACCTTC. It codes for CASSYEGRYGYTF.